This T cell receptor beta chain was sequenced in a study of blood T cell repertoires in COVID-19. Whole-study context: Sites in the United States, Italy and Spain provided acute and convalescent COVID-19 samples. Sources were T cells, B-cell-depleted T cells, or PBMCs; the material itself was cDNA or gDNA.

As originally analysed: Estimated nucleated cell counts came from reference gene primer amplification. The table came from immunoSEQ multiplex PCR; TCRdb's copy has only in-frame clones and leaves some out. V and J calls and clone size are those listed in that table; D and trimming were worked out from the DNA. The sample has some 670,000 clones; about nine tenths are singletons. Per the germline V gene, CDR1 is LGHDT and CDR2 is YNNKEL (reference sequence). The CDR3 extends over 17 amino acids. The V segment lost 4 bases and the J segment 7 bases; nucleotides outside the gene matches: 10. Sequencing was performed on peripheral blood. The receptor comes from a woman aged 18-35 years with acute or convalescent COVID-19. The chain joins TRBV3-1 (or the pseudogene TRBV3-2) to TRBJ2-7, with TRBD2 matching over 16 bases. CDR3 sequence reads: CASSPPGGLAGGREQYF. CDR3 DNA: TGTGCCAGCAGCCCCCCAGGGGGACTAGCGGGGGGGAGGGAGCAGTACTTC.